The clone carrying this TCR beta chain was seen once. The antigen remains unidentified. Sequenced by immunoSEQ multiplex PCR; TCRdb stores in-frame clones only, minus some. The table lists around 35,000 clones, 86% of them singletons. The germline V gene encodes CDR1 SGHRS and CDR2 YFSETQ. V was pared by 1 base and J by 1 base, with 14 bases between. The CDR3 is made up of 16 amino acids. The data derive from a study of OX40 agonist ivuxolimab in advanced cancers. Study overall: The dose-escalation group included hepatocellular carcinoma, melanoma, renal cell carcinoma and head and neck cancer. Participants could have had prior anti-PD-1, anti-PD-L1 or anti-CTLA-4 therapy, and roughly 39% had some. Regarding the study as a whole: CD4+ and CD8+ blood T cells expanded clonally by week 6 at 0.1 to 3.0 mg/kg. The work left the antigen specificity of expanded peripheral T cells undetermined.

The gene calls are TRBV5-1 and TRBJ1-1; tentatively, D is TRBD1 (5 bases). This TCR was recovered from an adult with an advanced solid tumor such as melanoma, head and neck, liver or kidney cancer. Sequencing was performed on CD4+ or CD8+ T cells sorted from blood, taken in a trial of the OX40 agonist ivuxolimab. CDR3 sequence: CASSLNTRDQNTEAFF. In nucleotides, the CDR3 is TGCGCCAGCAGCTTGAATACTAGGGACCAGAACACTGAAGCTTTCTTT.